Listed below are T cell receptor beta chains from one sample, sequenced in a study of radiotherapy plus CTLA-4 blockade in lung cancer. Method: immunoSEQ multiplex PCR; TCRdb's copy keeps in-frame clones and lacks some. Among tens of thousands of clones listed, roughly 85% were seen once. The material sequenced was peripheral blood, taken from a patient treated with radiotherapy plus ipilimumab. The source of these receptors is a human donor with non-small cell lung cancer that progressed on radiotherapy plus ipilimumab. CDR3s include the opening cysteine and the closing phenylalanine or tryptophan. The order of the fields is J gene, V gene, D gene, clone size, CDR3 protein, CDR3 DNA. A D gene is named only where the DNA matches it firmly. Clone size is not always given. Where it is, it says once, few, many or a class for expanded clones.

TRBJ2-2 TRBV19 TRBD1 NA CASSMRSQGASNTGELFF TGTGCCAGTAGTATGCGGTCACAGGGGGCTTCGAACACCGGGGAGCTGTTTTTT
TRBJ1-2 TRBV6-1 TRBD1 NA CASSEIGGQGYGYTF TGTGCCAGCAGTGAAATTGGAGGACAGGGGTATGGCTACACCTTC
TRBJ2-7 TRBV6-5 TRBD1 NA CASSYSMGQVLDEQYF TGTGCCAGCAGTTACTCGATGGGACAGGTCCTTGATGAGCAGTACTTC
TRBJ2-1 TRBV30 NA once CAWSLHPPETPWGMNEQFF TGTGCCTGGAGTCTTCACCCCCCCGAGACGCCTTGGGGGATGAATGAGCAGTTCTTC
TRBJ1-2 TRBV27 NA NA CASSFGANYGYTF TGTGCCAGCAGTTTTGGGGCTAACTATGGCTACACCTTC
TRBJ2-3 TRBV13 NA NA CASTRGGATDTQYF TGTGCCAGCACCCGTGGGGGGGCCACAGATACGCAGTATTTT
TRBJ2-6 TRBV5-8 NA NA CASSLGALTF TGTGCCAGCAGCTTAGGCGCCCTGACTTTC
TRBJ2-7 TRBV28 NA NA CASSRLPYEQYF TGTGCCAGCAGTAGACTCCCCTACGAGCAGTACTTC
TRBJ2-7 TRBV5-5 NA NA CASSRDYEQYF TGTGCCAGCAGCAGGGACTACGAGCAGTACTTC
TRBJ2-7 TRBV5-1 TRBD1 NA CASSLQGAYEQYF TGCGCCAGCAGCCTCCAGGGGGCCTACGAGCAGTACTTC
TRBJ1-3 TRBV5-1 NA NA CASSLASASGNTIYF TGCGCCAGCAGCTTGGCCTCAGCCTCTGGAAACACCATATATTTT
TRBJ1-1 TRBV5-1 NA NA CASSTGMNTEAFF TGCGCCAGCAGCACGGGAATGAACACTGAAGCTTTCTTT
TRBJ1-4 TRBV19 NA NA CASSRGSANEKLFF TGTGCCAGTAGCAGGGGTTCGGCTAATGAAAAACTGTTTTTT
TRBJ2-5 TRBV30 NA NA CAWSTGAETQYF TGTGCCTGGAGTACGGGGGCGGAGACCCAGTACTTC
TRBJ2-1 TRBV2 NA NA CASSRGNEQFF TGTGCCAGCAGTCGGGGAAATGAGCAGTTCTTC
TRBJ1-1 TRBV2 NA NA CAAGGGGTNTEAFF TGTGCCGCTGGGGGCGGAGGGACGAACACTGAAGCTTTCTTT
TRBJ2-3 TRBV10-3 NA NA CAITAQDTQYF TGTGCCATCACCGCGCAAGATACGCAGTATTTT
TRBJ1-1 TRBV6-6 NA NA CASSYQGAREFEAFF TGTGCCAGCAGTTACCAGGGCGCCCGTGAATTTGAAGCTTTCTTT
TRBJ2-3 TRBV2 NA NA CASSGGLPADTQYF TGTGCCAGCAGTGGGGGACTTCCCGCCGATACGCAGTATTTT
TRBJ2-2 TRBV6-1 TRBD2 few CASSSGRDTGELFF TGTGCCAGCAGTAGCGGGAGGGACACCGGGGAGCTGTTTTTT
TRBJ2-7 TRBV5-1 NA NA CASSLVGASYEQYF TGCGCCAGCAGCTTGGTCGGGGCTAGCTACGAGCAGTACTTC
TRBJ2-7 TRBV4-1 NA NA CASSQGWDGSYEQYF TGCGCCAGCAGCCAAGGGTGGGACGGATCCTACGAGCAGTACTTC
TRBJ2-5 TRBV5-1 TRBD1 NA CASSLTGDRETQYF TGCGCCAGCAGCTTGACAGGGGACAGAGAGACCCAGTACTTC
TRBJ2-2 TRBV5-4 TRBD2 NA CASSLEGLAGGPNTGELFF TGTGCCAGCAGCTTGGAGGGACTAGCGGGAGGGCCGAACACCGGGGAGCTGTTTTTT
TRBJ2-7 TRBV19 NA NA CASSSWAQRDSYEQYF TGTGCCAGTAGTTCCTGGGCCCAAAGAGACAGTTACGAGCAGTACTTC
TRBJ1-3 TRBV7-3 NA NA CASSSRLRQDPFSGNTIYF TGTGCCAGCAGCTCCCGCCTACGACAGGACCCCTTCTCTGGAAACACCATATATTTT
TRBJ1-2 TRBV5-8 NA few CASRTGNYGYTF TGTGCCAGCAGGACAGGAAACTATGGCTACACCTTC
TRBJ1-4 TRBV10-3 TRBD1 NA CATRQGREEKLFF TGTGCCACCCGACAGGGCAGGGAGGAAAAACTGTTTTTT
TRBJ2-5 TRBV10-3 TRBD1 NA CASQGQGGETQYF TGTGCCAGCCAAGGACAGGGCGGGGAGACCCAGTACTTC
TRBJ2-1 TRBV7-2 NA NA CASSLVRDNEQFF TGTGCCAGCAGCTTAGTCAGAGACAATGAGCAGTTCTTC
TRBJ1-4 TRBV5-1 TRBD1 NA CASSMPRRQGTNEKLFF TGCGCCAGCAGCATGCCCCGCCGACAGGGTACTAATGAAAAACTGTTTTTT
TRBJ1-2 TRBV5-1 NA NA CASSLDDRFGYTF TGCGCCAGCAGCTTGGACGACAGGTTTGGCTACACCTTC
TRBJ2-3 TRBV5-6 NA NA CASSLDQDWDTDTQYF TGTGCCAGCAGCTTGGATCAGGATTGGGACACAGATACGCAGTATTTT
TRBJ1-2 TRBV28 TRBD1 NA CASSLGQGRMYGYTF TGTGCCAGCAGCCTAGGACAGGGGAGGATGTATGGCTACACCTTC
TRBJ1-5 TRBV5-1 TRBD1 once CASSLTGVSNQPQHF TGCGCCAGCAGCTTGACAGGGGTGAGCAATCAGCCCCAGCATTTT
TRBJ2-1 TRBV7-9 TRBD2 NA CASTLGLAGGYEQFF TGTGCCAGCACCCTAGGACTAGCGGGAGGGTATGAGCAGTTCTTC
TRBJ1-2 TRBV15 NA few CATSRTLDYGYTF TGTGCCACCAGCAGGACCTTAGACTATGGCTACACCTTC
TRBJ2-7 TRBV7-2 NA NA CASSLASGPYEQYF TGTGCCAGCAGCTTAGCGTCAGGACCCTACGAGCAGTACTTC
TRBJ1-5 TRBV18 TRBD1 NA CASSGDRLVNQPQHF TGTGCCAGCTCAGGGGACAGGTTGGTCAATCAGCCCCAGCATTTT
TRBJ2-7 TRBV28 NA medium-sized CASSPSLVQYF TGTGCCAGCAGTCCCTCCTTGGTGCAGTACTTC
TRBJ2-5 TRBV28 NA NA CASSSWETQYF TGTGCCAGCAGTTCCTGGGAGACCCAGTACTTC